This note documents a single TCR beta chain sequence. The antigen remains unidentified. The sample belongs to a study of T cell clonotyping in hematopoietic cell transplantation. Time point of the sample: recipient sample about 28 days before transplant, after cytoreduction. Overall study results and limits: Cells were unsorted, so CD4 and CD8 contributions were not separated.

The data were produced by immunoSEQ multiplex PCR, yet TCRdb's version contains in-frame clones alone and is incomplete. This sample has 25,000 to 30,000 clones, with 85% to 95% found just once. The TCR originated in a man in his fifties with acute myeloid leukemia. Some clones in this sample may be carry-over from other donors' samples. Sequences were derived from peripheral blood mononuclear cells, sampled before stem cell transplant.

The CDR3 region has the DNA TGTGCCAGCAGCCCGACTAGCGGGGCCCAGGATACGCAGTATTTT. Encoded protein: CASSPTSGAQDTQYF. The chain recombines TRBV9 with TRBJ2-3, with 11 bases fitting TRBD2. The CDR3 length is 15 residues. V lost 4 bases, J lost 6 bases, and 7 bases stayed unmatched. Germline assignment: CDR1 SGDLS and CDR2 YYNGEE.